The clone carrying this TCR beta chain came up many times. The antigen remains undetermined. All unsorted peripheral T cells were captured because whole blood was used without fractionation. About 550 ng RNA was reverse transcribed with alpha and beta constant-region primers. Alpha and beta chain libraries were made separately by chain-specific third strand synthesis with multiplexing indices. Using its own MiXCR run on the 5' RACE reads, TCRdb lists one record per CDR3 protein. The repertoire consists of approximately 25,000 distinct CDR3 sequences, with roughly 7.9% occurring once and the leading ten covering approximately 4%. The record originates from a study of HIV-infected patients and healthy controls. Study-level points and caveats: Slight age and sex differences between study cohorts did not explain the diversity differences.

The CDR3 spans 13 residues. The germline V gene encodes CDR1 DFQATT and CDR2 SNEGSKA (reference sequence). V lost 0 bases and J 4 bases, leaving 6 bases between the germline ends. What was sequenced was blood. The V and J genes are TRBV20-1 and TRBJ2-2; no clear D. The source of this sequence is an adult in good health. CDR3 sequence: CSARDHGTGELFF. CDR3 sequence (DNA): TGCAGTGCTAGAGATCATGGCACCGGGGAGCTGTTTTTT.